The clone carrying this TCR beta chain was detected once. Antigen: not known. Trimming cost V 4 bases and J 3 bases; bases outside gene matches: 9. This CDR3 has 16 amino acids. Germline V CDR1 and CDR2: MGHRA, YSYEKL. The record originates from a study of T cell responses to AZD1222 COVID-19 vaccine. Study-wide points: Among AZD1222 vaccinees, only six were seropositive at baseline.

Here immunoSEQ multiplex PCR was the method, and the copy in TCRdb shows in-frame clones only, minus some. Among 99,000 or so clones, 70% to 90% were seen once, and the ten largest hold 2.5% to 3%. This TCR derives from an adult in good health. V is TRBV4-1 and J is TRBJ1-5; 7 positions match TRBD1. Sample: peripheral blood, taken on day 0 of AZD1222 vaccination. CDR3 sequence (DNA): TGCGCCAGCAGCCTCGGAACGGGACAGATCAATCAGCCCCAGCATTTT. This translates into CASSLGTGQINQPQHF.